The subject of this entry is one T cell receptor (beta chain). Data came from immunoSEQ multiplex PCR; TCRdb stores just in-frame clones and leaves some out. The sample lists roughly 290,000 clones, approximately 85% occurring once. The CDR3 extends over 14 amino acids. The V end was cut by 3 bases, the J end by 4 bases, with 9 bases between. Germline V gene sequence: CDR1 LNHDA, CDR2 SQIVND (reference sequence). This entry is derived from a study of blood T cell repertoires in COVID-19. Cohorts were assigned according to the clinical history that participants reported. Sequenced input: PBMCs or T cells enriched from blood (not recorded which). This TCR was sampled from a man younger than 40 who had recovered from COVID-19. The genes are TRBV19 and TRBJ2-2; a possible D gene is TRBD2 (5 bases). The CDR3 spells CASSMWGVTGELFF. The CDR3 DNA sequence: TGTGCCAGTAGTATGTGGGGAGTCACCGGGGAGCTGTTTTTT.